The 9 T cell receptor beta chains below were found in one sample sequenced in a study of shared clonotypes between healthy human individuals. Measured with immunoSEQ multiplex PCR; TCRdb has only the in-frame clones, and not every one. The table includes millions of clones, around 96% detected once. Naive CD8 cells comprised CD45RO-negative, CCR7-positively selected cells, excluding terminally differentiated effector memory CD45RA+ cells. Sequenced material: naive CD8+ T cells sorted from blood. These receptors were taken from a man aged 18 to 30 in good health.

The chain is built from TRBV15 and TRBJ2-5; D is possibly TRBD2 (5 bases). This CDR3 has 18 residues. V lost 1 base and J lost 5, with 23 bases in between. Looked up from germline, CDR1 is LNHNV and CDR2 is YYDKDF (reference sequence). DNA for the CDR3: TGTGCCACCAGCAGAGTGGAGTTGGCCGAGGGCTCAAGGGAGACCCAGTACTTC. Its translation is CATSRVELAEGSRETQYF.

V is TRBV7-9 and J is TRBJ1-6, with 7 positions matching TRBD1. J was trimmed by 7 bases and V by 2 bases; bases with no gene match: 8. The CDR3 runs to 16 residues. Per the germline V gene, CDR1 is SEHNR and CDR2 is FQNEAQ (reference sequence). The CDR3 region has the DNA TGTGCCAGCAGCTTATCAGCCCCGGGACAGAATTCACCCCTCCACTTT. Protein sequence: CASSLSAPGQNSPLHF.

This sequence joins TRBV15 and TRBJ2-7; D is perhaps TRBD1 (5 bases). CDR1 LNHNV and CDR2 YYDKDF come from the germline V gene (reference sequence). The CDR3 covers 14 residues. Trimming shortened V by 5 bases and J by 0 bases, and 11 bases separated the two germline ends. CDR3: CATSPGLGSYEQYF. The DNA for the CDR3 is TGTGCCACCAGCCCAGGGTTGGGCTCCTACGAGCAGTACTTC.

The rearrangement links TRBV5-6 to TRBJ2-7; TRBD1 matches at 8 bases. CDR1 and CDR2 (germline): SGHDT, YYEEEE. V shed 2 bases, J shed 2 bases, and the junction held 6 bases outside the gene matches. The CDR3 contains 15 residues. The CDR3: CASSLSGQATYEQYF. The CDR3, as DNA: TGTGCCAGCAGCTTATCGGGACAGGCTACCTACGAGCAGTACTTC.

The V and J genes are TRBV5-5 and TRBJ1-1; no definite D call. Trimming pared 0 bases from V and 0 bases from J, leaving 6 bases between. CDR3 length: 14 residues. Germline lookup yields CDR1 SGHKS and CDR2 YYEKEE (reference sequence). DNA for the CDR3: TGTGCCAGCAGCTTGGGCGGGATGAACACTGAAGCTTTCTTT. Translating it yields CASSLGGMNTEAFF.

The chain uses TRBV11-1 and TRBJ2-1; no clear D gene. The CDR3 covers 15 residues. V was clipped by 6 bases and J by 0 bases, with 12 bases between them. Germline loops: CDR1 SGHAT, CDR2 FQDESV (reference sequence). The CDR3 protein is CASSTVLSSYNEQFF. DNA for the CDR3: TGTGCCAGCAGTACAGTTCTAAGCTCCTACAATGAGCAGTTCTTC. The full variable domain, its missing parts supplied by reference TRBV11-1 and TRBJ2-1, is EAEVAQSPRYKITEKSQAVAFWCDPISGHATLYWYRQILGQGPELLVQFQDESVVDDSQLPKDRFSAERLKGVDSTLKIQPAELGDSAMYLCASSTVLSSYNEQFFGPGTRLTVL.

This chain links TRBV27 with TRBJ1-2; 7 nucleotides line up with TRBD1. CDR1 and CDR2 (germline): MNHEY, SMNVEV (reference sequence). With V trimmed by 2 bases and J by 8 bases, 11 bases remained unmatched. The length of the CDR3 is 15 residues. CDR3 amino acids: CASSLVTGQPLGYTF. In nucleotides, the CDR3 is TGTGCCAGCAGTTTAGTGACGGGACAGCCCTTGGGCTACACCTTC.

This CDR3 is CASSLGADEKLFF. The DNA of the CDR3 is TGTGCCAGCAGCTTAGGGGCAGATGAAAAACTGTTTTTT. The rearrangement links TRBV7-8 to TRBJ1-4, with unresolved D. CDR3 length equals 13 residues. Looked up from germline, CDR1 is SGHVS and CDR2 is FQNEAQ. Trimming took 1 base from V and 6 from J, leaving 6 bases between them.

CDR3 amino acids: CASSSGQGPYEQYF. The CDR3 bases are TGCGCCAGCAGCTCGGGACAGGGCCCCTACGAGCAGTACTTC. The rearrangement joins TRBV10-1 to TRBJ2-7, with 9 bases that match TRBD1. Trimming cost V 6 bases and J 2 bases; bases outside gene matches: 5. The CDR3 length is 14 residues. The germline V gene has CDR1 WNHNN and CDR2 SYGVQD (reference sequence).